One sample yielded the 6 T cell receptor beta chains listed below, sequenced in a study of T cells in Graves' hyperthyroidism and ophthalmopathy. There were TCR beta CDR3 regions amplified from RNA transcripts. During a first-round RT-PCR of the TCR CDR3, the HTBI primer set was used. MiXCR, run by TCRdb on the multiplex PCR reads, gives a single entry per CDR3 protein. The data show 400,000 to 500,000 distinct CDR3 sequences, under 15% seen once. Sample: blood. Receptors were obtained from a young man with Graves' ophthalmopathy.

The rearrangement links TRBV7-6 to TRBJ2-1, with a weak D call TRBD2 (6 bases). Trimming stripped 0 bases from V and 10 bases from J, with 16 bases between. Germline assignment: CDR1 SGHVS and CDR2 FNYEAQ. This CDR3 has 15 residues. CDR3 nucleotides: TGTGCCAGCAGCTTAGCGCGGGGAGCGGCGGGGGAGCAGTTCTTC. It is translated as CASSLARGAAGEQFF.

The rearrangement links TRBV4-1 to TRBJ2-3, with D possibly called TRBD1 or TRBD2 (5 bases each). The CDR3 contains 16 residues. Trimming removed 4 bases from V and 4 bases from J, with 18 bases in between. CDR1 and CDR2 from the germline V gene are MGHRA and YSYEKL. CDR3 sequence (DNA): TGCGCCAGCAGCCTTAAACCGGGACGGTGGGCAGATACGCAGTATTTT. Its protein product is CASSLKPGRWADTQYF.

The V gene is TRBV6-1, the J gene TRBJ2-1, with 8 bases that match TRBD2. The germline V gene has CDR1 MNHNS and CDR2 SASEGT. The junction had 8 bases not matched to a gene; V was cut back by 1 base and J by 6 bases. The CDR3 covers 16 residues. The CDR3 protein is CASSEVVVAGSNEQFF. The CDR3 coding sequence is TGTGCCAGCAGTGAAGTGGTAGTAGCGGGGTCCAATGAGCAGTTCTTC.

Only a few counts were recorded for this clonotype. The chain combines TRBV6-1 with TRBJ1-6; D is undetermined. The V gene lost 2 bases and the J gene lost 6 bases, with 20 bases spanning the gap. This CDR3 has 18 residues. Germline CDR1 reads MNHNS; CDR2 reads SASEGT. In nucleotides, the CDR3 is TGTGCCAGCAGTGAAAGAGAGCAGGAGGCATCGTTTAATTCACCCCTCCACTTT. Its protein is CASSEREQEASFNSPLHF.

Concerning this clonotype itself: A read error may explain this, as a much larger clone is one base away. The rearrangement links TRBV20-1 to TRBJ1-1, with D unresolved. V was cut by 6 bases and J by 1 base, with 9 bases left in between. The CDR3 loop spans 12 amino acids. CDR1 DFQATT and CDR2 SNEGSKA come from the germline V gene (reference sequence). In DNA form, the CDR3 reads TGCAGTGCCCCCGGAGGGAACACTGAAGCTTTCTTT. Translation: CSAPGGNTEAFF.

The rearrangement uses TRBV18 and TRBJ1-4; unclear D gene. The ends were cut back, 2 bases at V and 7 bases at J, with 14 bases in the middle. The CDR3 covers 15 residues. Germline CDR1 and CDR2: KGHSH and LQKENI. The CDR3 reads CASSPTFGVGEKLFF. The CDR3, as DNA: TGTGCCAGCTCACCAACTTTTGGGGTGGGTGAAAAACTGTTTTTT.